The next 14 T cell receptor beta chains were all read from a single sample in a study of cytomegalovirus exposure and HLA in healthy donors. PCR involved 60 Vbeta and 13 Jbeta primers. Profiled with immunoSEQ multiplex PCR; TCRdb holds only in-frame clones, not every one. The sample yields approximately 160,000 clones, about 80% seen once. The sample was PBMCs. These receptors were taken from a woman in her forties or fifties in good health and CMV-seropositive.

This sequence joins TRBV18 and TRBJ1-6; 8 positions agree with TRBD1. J lost 4 bases, V lost 3 bases, and 5 bases had no gene match. The CDR3 covers 16 residues. From germline, CDR1 is KGHSH and CDR2 LQKENI. The CDR3 sequence is CASSPQGAGYNSPLHF. The CDR3 DNA reads as TGTGCCAGCTCACCCCAGGGGGCTGGGTATAATTCACCCCTCCACTTT.

This chain connects TRBV28 to TRBJ2-5; perhaps TRBD2 as D (5 bases). Germline lookup yields CDR1 MDHEN and CDR2 SYDVKM. The CDR3 totals 16 residues. V lost 5 bases and J 1 base, leaving 17 bases between the germline ends. This CDR3 reads CASSRAGRPGQETQYF. CDR3 DNA: TGTGCCAGCAGTCGGGCGGGTAGGCCGGGCCAAGAGACCCAGTACTTC.

V usage is TRBV2 and J usage is TRBJ2-5; the D is unclear. CDR1 and CDR2 from the germline V gene are SNHLY and FYNNEI. V dropped 7 bases and J dropped 5 bases, with 5 bases sitting between them. This CDR3 is built from 10 residues. The CDR3 sequence: CASIRETQYF. DNA of the CDR3: TGTGCCAGCATTCGGGAGACCCAGTACTTC.

The chain uses TRBV28 and TRBJ1-2; no clear D. CDR1 MDHEN and CDR2 SYDVKM come from the germline V gene. The CDR3 covers 12 residues. V was trimmed by 7 bases and J by 4 bases, leaving 10 bases between them. Here the CDR3 DNA reads TGTGCCAGCACAGGAATTGGCTATGGCTACACCTTC. The encoded protein is CASTGIGYGYTF.

The chain joins TRBV5-1 to TRBJ1-2; D is unresolved. This CDR3 spans 13 amino acids. Germline lookup yields CDR1 SGHRS and CDR2 YFSETQ. V lost 0 bases and J lost 8, with 11 bases in between. CDR3 nucleotide sequence: TGCGCCAGCAGCTTGGGAGGTGCGGCCGGCTACACCTTC. Residues: CASSLGGAAGYTF.

Turning to this clone: Other DNA variants within this sample encode the same CDR3. The chain employs TRBV7-9 and TRBJ1-5; D gene ambiguous. CDR1 is SEHNR and CDR2 is FQNEAQ in the germline V gene (reference sequence). This CDR3 is 12 amino acids long. V lost 1 base to trimming and J lost 7 bases, with 5 bases between them. CDR3 nucleotides: TGTGCCAGCAGCTTAGGCGGACAGCCCCAGCATTTT. It encodes CASSLGGQPQHF. Combining the CDR3 with reference TRBV7-9 and TRBJ1-5 gives the whole variable domain DTGVSQNPRHKITKRGQNVTFRCDPISEHNRLYWYRQTLGQGPEFLTYFQNEAQLEKSRLLSDRFSAERPKGSFSTLEIQRTEQGDSAMYLCASSLGGQPQHFGDGTRLSIL.

V is TRBV27 and J is TRBJ2-3; D perhaps matches TRBD2 (6 bases). Germline CDR1 reads MNHEY; CDR2 reads SMNVEV (reference sequence). This CDR3 is built from 17 residues. With 1 base removed from V and 0 bases from J, the gap between germline ends came to 14 bases. The CDR3 protein is CASSLFPPRGSTDTQYF. In DNA, the CDR3 is TGTGCCAGCAGTTTATTTCCCCCCCGGGGGAGCACAGATACGCAGTATTTT.

This clone occurred a few times. The V and J genes are TRBV5-4 and TRBJ2-1; D gene ambiguous. The ends were cut back, 0 bases at V and 7 bases at J, with 11 bases in the middle. Germline CDR1 and CDR2: SGHNT and YYREEE (reference sequence). This CDR3 spans 14 amino acids. Written as DNA, the CDR3 is TGTGCCAGCAGCTTGGACCAGGTCGAAAATGAGCAGTTCTTC. Translated, it gives CASSLDQVENEQFF.

CDR3 residues: CASSTGHSNTEAFF. Here the CDR3 DNA reads TGTGCCAGCAGCACGGGACATTCGAACACTGAAGCTTTCTTT. The chain uses TRBV5-8 and TRBJ1-1; D is possibly TRBD1 (6 bases). V lost 4 bases and J 1 base, leaving 11 bases between the germline ends. The V gene's germline CDR1 is SGHTS and CDR2 YDEGEE. This CDR3 is built from 14 residues.

V usage is TRBV27 and J usage is TRBJ2-1; D call uncertain. The CDR3 loop spans 17 amino acids. Trimming removed 5 bases from V and 0 bases from J, with 17 bases in between. Germline-derived CDR1 and CDR2 are MNHEY and SMNVEV (reference sequence). The CDR3 region is CASSHRAARSSYNEQFF. In nucleotides, the CDR3 is TGTGCCAGCAGTCACCGAGCCGCGCGGAGCTCCTACAATGAGCAGTTCTTC.

This clone was seen only once. This chain uses TRBV7-8 with TRBJ1-2; 9 bases fit TRBD1. The CDR3 is 14 amino acids. Germline assignment: CDR1 SGHVS and CDR2 FQNEAQ. The V gene end was trimmed by 4 bases and the J gene end by 6 bases; junction bases not matched to a gene: 6. CDR3 in amino acids: CASSYRQGDNGYTF. In DNA, the CDR3 is TGTGCCAGCAGCTATAGACAGGGGGACAATGGCTACACCTTC.

J is TRBJ2-6 and V is TRBV15; 10 bases map to TRBD2. V lost 0 bases and J lost 2; bases outside the gene matches: 7. Germline V gene data show CDR1 as LNHNV and CDR2 as YYDKDF (reference sequence). The CDR3 is made up of 19 amino acids. The CDR3: CATSRDRALAGAGANVLTF. For the CDR3, the DNA is TGTGCCACCAGCAGAGACAGGGCTCTAGCGGGAGCTGGGGCCAACGTCCTGACTTTC.

This chain joins TRBV10-1 and TRBJ1-5, with 9 bases lining up with TRBD1. The CDR3 length is 15 residues. V dropped 4 bases and J dropped 2; count of bases not matched to a gene: 3. Germline CDR1 reads WNHNN; CDR2 reads SYGVQD (reference sequence). CDR3 DNA sequence: TGCGCCAGCAGTGCGACAGGGGGACGCAATCAGCCCCAGCATTTT. Residues: CASSATGGRNQPQHF.

The V and J genes are TRBV5-5 and TRBJ1-6, with 10 nucleotides matching TRBD1. V lost 4 bases, J lost 9 bases, and 10 bases stayed unmatched. The germline CDR1 and CDR2 sequences are SGHKS and YYEKEE (reference sequence). The length of the CDR3 is 16 residues. The DNA for the CDR3 is TGTGCCAGCAGCACGTTAACCGGGACAGGGGCTTCACCCCTCCACTTT. Its protein is CASSTLTGTGASPLHF.